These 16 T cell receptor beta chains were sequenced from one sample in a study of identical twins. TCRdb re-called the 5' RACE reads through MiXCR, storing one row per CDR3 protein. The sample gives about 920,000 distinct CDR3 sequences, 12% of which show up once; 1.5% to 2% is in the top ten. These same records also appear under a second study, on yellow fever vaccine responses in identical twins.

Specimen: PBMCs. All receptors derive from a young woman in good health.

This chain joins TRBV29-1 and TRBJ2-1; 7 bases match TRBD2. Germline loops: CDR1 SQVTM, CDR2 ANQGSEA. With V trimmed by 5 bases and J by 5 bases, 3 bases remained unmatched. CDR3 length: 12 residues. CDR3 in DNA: TGCAGCGTTAGGGACTATAACAATGAGCAGTTCTTC. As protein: CSVRDYNNEQFF.

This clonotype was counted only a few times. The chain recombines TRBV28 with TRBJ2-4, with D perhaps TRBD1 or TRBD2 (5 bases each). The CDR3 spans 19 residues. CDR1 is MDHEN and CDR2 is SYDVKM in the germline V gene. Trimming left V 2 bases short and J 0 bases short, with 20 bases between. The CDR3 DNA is TGTGCCAGCAGTTTAGAGGGGAAGCTGCTGGGTCTAGCCAAAAACATTCAGTACTTC. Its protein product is CASSLEGKLLGLAKNIQYF.

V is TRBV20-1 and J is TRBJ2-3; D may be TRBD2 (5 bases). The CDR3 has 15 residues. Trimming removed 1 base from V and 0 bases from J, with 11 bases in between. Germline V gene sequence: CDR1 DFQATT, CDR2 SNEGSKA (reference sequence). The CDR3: CSARGETHSTDTQYF. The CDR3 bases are TGCAGTGCTAGAGGGGAGACGCATAGCACAGATACGCAGTATTTT.

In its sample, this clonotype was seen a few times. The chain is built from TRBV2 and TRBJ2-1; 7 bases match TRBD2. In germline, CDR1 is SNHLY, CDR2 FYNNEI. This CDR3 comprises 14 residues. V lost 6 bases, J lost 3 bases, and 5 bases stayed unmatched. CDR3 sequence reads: CASRYGTNYNEQFF. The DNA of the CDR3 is TGTGCCAGCAGATACGGGACTAACTACAATGAGCAGTTCTTC.

The CDR3 here is CASSLIGDSFSTDTQYF. Here the CDR3 DNA reads TGCGCCAGCAGCTTGATCGGGGACAGCTTCAGCACAGATACGCAGTATTTT. This rearrangement joins TRBV5-1 to TRBJ2-3, with 7 bases lining up with TRBD1. The J segment lost 0 bases and the V segment lost 1 base, leaving 8 bases of the junction unmatched. CDR1 and CDR2 from the germline V gene are SGHRS and YFSETQ. The CDR3 loop spans 17 amino acids.

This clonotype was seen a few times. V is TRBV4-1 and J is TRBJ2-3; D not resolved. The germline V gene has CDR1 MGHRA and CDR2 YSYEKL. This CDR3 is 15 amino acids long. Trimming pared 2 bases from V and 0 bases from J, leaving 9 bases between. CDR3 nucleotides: TGCGCCAGCAGCCAACTAGAAGTGAGCACAGATACGCAGTATTTT. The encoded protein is CASSQLEVSTDTQYF.

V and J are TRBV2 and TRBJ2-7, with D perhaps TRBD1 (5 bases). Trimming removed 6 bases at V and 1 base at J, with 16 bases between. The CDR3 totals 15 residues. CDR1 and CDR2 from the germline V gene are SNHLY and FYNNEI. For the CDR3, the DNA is TGTGCCAGCAGAGGATCCGACAGTGTATCCTACGAGCAGTACTTC. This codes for CASRGSDSVSYEQYF. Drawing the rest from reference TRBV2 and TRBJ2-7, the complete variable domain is EPEVTQTPSHQVTQMGQEVILRCVPISNHLYFYWYRQILGQKVEFLVSFYNNEISEKSEIFDDQFSVERPDGSNFTLKIRSTKLEDSAMYFCASRGSDSVSYEQYFGPGTRLTVT.

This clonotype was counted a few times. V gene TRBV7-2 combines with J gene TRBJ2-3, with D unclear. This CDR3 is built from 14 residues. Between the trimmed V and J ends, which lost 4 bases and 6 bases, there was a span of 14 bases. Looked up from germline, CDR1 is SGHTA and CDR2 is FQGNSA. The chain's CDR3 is CASSSAVARDTQYF. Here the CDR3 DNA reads TGTGCCAGCAGCTCGGCGGTAGCACGGGATACGCAGTATTTT.

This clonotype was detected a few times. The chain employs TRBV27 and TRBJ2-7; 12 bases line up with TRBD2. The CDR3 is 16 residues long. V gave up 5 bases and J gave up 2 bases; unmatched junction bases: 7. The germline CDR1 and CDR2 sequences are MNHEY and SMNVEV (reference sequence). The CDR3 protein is CASSPYLAGGTYEQYF. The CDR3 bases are TGTGCCAGCAGTCCCTATCTAGCGGGAGGGACCTACGAGCAGTACTTC.

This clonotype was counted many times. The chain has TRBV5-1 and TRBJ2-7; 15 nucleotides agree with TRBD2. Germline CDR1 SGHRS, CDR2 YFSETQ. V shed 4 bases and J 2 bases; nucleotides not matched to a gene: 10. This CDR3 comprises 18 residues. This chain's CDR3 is CASSIGLAGGGFTYEQYF. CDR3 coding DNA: TGCGCCAGCAGCATCGGACTAGCGGGAGGGGGTTTCACCTACGAGCAGTACTTC.

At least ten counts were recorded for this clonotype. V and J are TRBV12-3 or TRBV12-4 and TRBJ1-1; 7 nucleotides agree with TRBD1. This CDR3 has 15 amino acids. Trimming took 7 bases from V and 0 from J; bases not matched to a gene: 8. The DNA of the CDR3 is TGTGCCAGCACCCCTTCAGGGGGAATGAACACTGAAGCTTTCTTT. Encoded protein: CASTPSGGMNTEAFF.

CDR3 in DNA: TGTGCCAGCAGCTCCGGGGTTGCTGGTGAGCAGTTCTTC. Translating gives CASSSGVAGEQFF. J is TRBJ2-1 and V is TRBV11-2; D possibly corresponds to TRBD2 (5 bases). The germline CDR1 and CDR2 sequences are SGHAT and FQNNGV. This CDR3 is built from 13 residues. V lost 4 bases to trimming and J lost 9 bases, with 13 bases between them.

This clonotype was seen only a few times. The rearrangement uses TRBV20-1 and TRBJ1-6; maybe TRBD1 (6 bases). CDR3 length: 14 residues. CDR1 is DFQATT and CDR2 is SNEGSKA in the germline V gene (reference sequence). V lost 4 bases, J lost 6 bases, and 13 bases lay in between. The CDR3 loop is CSATQGSGNSPLHF. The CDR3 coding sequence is TGCAGTGCTACGCAGGGGTCTGGTAATTCACCCCTCCACTTT.

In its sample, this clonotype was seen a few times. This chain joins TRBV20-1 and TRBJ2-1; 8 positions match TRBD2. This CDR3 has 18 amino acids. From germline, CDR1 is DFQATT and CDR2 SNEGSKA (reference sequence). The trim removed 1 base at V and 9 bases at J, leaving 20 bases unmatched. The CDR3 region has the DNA TGCAGTGCTAGAGTGGTAGGACTTAGGCGGGGGGCGCCTTTTGAGCAGTTCTTC. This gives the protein CSARVVGLRRGAPFEQFF.

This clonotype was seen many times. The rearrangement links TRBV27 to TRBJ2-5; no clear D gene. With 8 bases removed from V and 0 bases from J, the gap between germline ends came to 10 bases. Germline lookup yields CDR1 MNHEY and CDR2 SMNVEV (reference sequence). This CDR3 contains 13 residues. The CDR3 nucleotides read TGTGCCAGCCGTGAACGGAACCAAGAGACCCAGTACTTC. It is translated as CASRERNQETQYF.

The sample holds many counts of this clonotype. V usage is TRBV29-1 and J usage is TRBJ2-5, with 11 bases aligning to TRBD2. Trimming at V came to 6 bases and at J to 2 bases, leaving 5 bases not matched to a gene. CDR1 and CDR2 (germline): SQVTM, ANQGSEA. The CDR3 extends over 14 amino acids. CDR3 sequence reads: CSVRTSGSQETQYF. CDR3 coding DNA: TGCAGCGTACGGACTAGCGGGTCTCAAGAGACCCAGTACTTC.